These 8 T cell receptor beta chains share one sample of origin, sequenced in a study of T cells in pancreatic ductal adenocarcinoma (dated by TCRdb to the late 2010s). The method behind the library was the immunoSEQ multiplex PCR assay. TCRdb mirrors the immuneACCESS table, restricted to in-frame sequences. Some clones are absent from its copies; in checked studies, under half trace to an unresolved V gene, and the reason for the others is unknown. A total of about 16,000 clones appear in this sample, around nine tenths of them only once. Of the sample, roughly 0.91% falls within the top ten clones. Selected pancreatic ductal adenocarcinoma patients had undergone surgery without neoadjuvant therapy. Source material: PBMCs. The receptor source for this set is a human donor with pancreatic ductal adenocarcinoma.

The rearrangement joins TRBV6-5 to TRBJ2-7, with 8 bases lining up with TRBD2. From germline, CDR1 is MNHEY and CDR2 SVGAGI. The V and J ends lost 2 bases and 4 bases, in that order; junction bases with no gene match: 4. The length of the CDR3 is 14 residues. The CDR3 DNA reads TGTGCCAGCAGTTACCAACGCGGGGGGTACGAGCAGTACTTC. Protein: CASSYQRGGYEQYF.

This chain joins TRBV2 and TRBJ1-5; the D gene is possibly TRBD1 (5 bases). The germline V gene has CDR1 SNHLY and CDR2 FYNNEI. The CDR3 totals 13 residues. With 4 bases removed from V and 7 bases from J, the gap between germline ends came to 11 bases. The CDR3 reads CASSGGQGQPQHF. CDR3 DNA: TGTGCCAGCAGTGGAGGTCAGGGACAGCCCCAGCATTTT.

The chain links TRBV9 to TRBJ1-2; D not resolved. V was pared by 0 bases and J by 8 bases, with 14 bases between. This CDR3 is 14 amino acids long. The germline V gene has CDR1 SGDLS and CDR2 YYNGEE. The CDR3 sequence is CASSVGGPSPGYTF. The DNA for the CDR3 is TGTGCCAGCAGCGTAGGAGGCCCCTCCCCGGGCTACACCTTC.

This clone was observed a single time. The chain has TRBV15 and TRBJ2-2, with TRBD1 identical over 7 bases. This CDR3 is built from 15 residues. With V trimmed by 7 bases and J by 7 bases, 12 bases remained unmatched. From germline, CDR1 is LNHNV and CDR2 YYDKDF (reference sequence). The CDR3 DNA sequence: TGTGCCACCAAAGGCAAAGGGGGCATCGGCGGGGAGCTGTTTTTT. Translated: CATKGKGGIGGELFF. The whole variable domain, filled in from reference TRBV15 and TRBJ2-2, reads DAMVIQNPRYQVTQFGKPVTLSCSQTLNHNVMYWYQQKSSQAPKLLFHYYDKDFNNEADTPDNFQSRRPNTSFCFLDIRSPGLGDTAMYLCATKGKGGIGGELFFGEGSRLTVL.

V usage is TRBV5-1 and J usage is TRBJ2-5; 12 positions match TRBD1. The J call is in doubt because the DNA end fits TRBJ2-7 better. Germline assignment: CDR1 SGHRS and CDR2 YFSETQ. The CDR3 is 18 amino acids. In DNA form, the CDR3 reads TGCGCCAGCAGCCCCGCCCTTTCTCCGGGACAGGGGGCTCACGAGCAGTACTTC. It encodes CASSPALSPGQGAHEQYF.

The chain recombines TRBV28 with TRBJ1-3, with D maybe TRBD1 (6 bases). Trimming cost V 7 bases and J 9 bases, with 13 bases left between them. Germline values: CDR1 MDHEN, CDR2 SYDVKM. The CDR3 spans 12 residues. This CDR3 is CASMAGVSTIYF. DNA of the CDR3: TGTGCCAGCATGGCAGGGGTCTCCACCATATATTTT.

This chain connects TRBV19 to TRBJ1-1; TRBD1 aligns across 7 bases. This CDR3 has 14 amino acids. Germline values: CDR1 LNHDA, CDR2 SQIVND (reference sequence). V was pared by 0 bases and J by 7 bases, with 5 bases of the junction left unmatched. The DNA for the CDR3 is TGTGCCAGTAGTATAGACGGCAGGGGGAGTGAAGCTTTCTTT. As protein: CASSIDGRGSEAFF.

V is TRBV9 and J is TRBJ1-6, with D possibly being TRBD1 (6 bases). Germline CDR1 is SGDLS and CDR2 is YYNGEE. The CDR3 has 15 amino acids. V was clipped by 0 bases and J by 7 bases, with 11 bases between them. The CDR3 reads CASSVGGQGNSPLHF. The CDR3 bases are TGTGCCAGCAGCGTAGGCGGGCAGGGGAATTCACCCCTCCACTTT.